The T cell receptor beta chain described here comes from a study of vaccination and CD4 T cells after COVID-19. Study information: Overlapping spike peptides of SARS-CoV-2, HCoV-NL63, HCoV-OC43 and HCoV-229E stimulated the cells. A CEFX pool, an HIV-1 Nef pool, or no peptide went to control cultures.

With the Oncomine TCR Beta short-read assay, DNA from cultured CD4+ T cells was sequenced. TCRdb reprocessed the PCR reads with MiXCR, giving one entry per CDR3 protein. The sample consists of 7,000 to 9,000 distinct CDR3 sequences, about 53% of them appearing once. The treatment is: approximately 9-day PBMC culture with coronavirus spike peptide pools or control peptides (ViraFEST assay). Gathered ahead of the COVID-19 pandemic (2011-2018) were the CD4+ T cells of the unexposed donor. In its sample, this clonotype was seen a few times. The antigen remains undetermined. Sequenced sample: CD4+ T cells from blood, cultured in vitro. This sequence originates from a human donor in good health.

The CDR3 DNA is TGTGCCAGCAGCCCAGAGGGCGCTCTTCCCTACGAGCAGTACTTC. Translated: CASSPEGALPYEQYF. This chain connects TRBV7-8 to TRBJ2-7, with D possibly TRBD2 on 5 matching bases. V was clipped by 5 bases and J by 2 bases, with 16 bases between them. This CDR3 is 15 amino acids long. CDR1 is SGHVS, CDR2 FQNEAQ, per germline.